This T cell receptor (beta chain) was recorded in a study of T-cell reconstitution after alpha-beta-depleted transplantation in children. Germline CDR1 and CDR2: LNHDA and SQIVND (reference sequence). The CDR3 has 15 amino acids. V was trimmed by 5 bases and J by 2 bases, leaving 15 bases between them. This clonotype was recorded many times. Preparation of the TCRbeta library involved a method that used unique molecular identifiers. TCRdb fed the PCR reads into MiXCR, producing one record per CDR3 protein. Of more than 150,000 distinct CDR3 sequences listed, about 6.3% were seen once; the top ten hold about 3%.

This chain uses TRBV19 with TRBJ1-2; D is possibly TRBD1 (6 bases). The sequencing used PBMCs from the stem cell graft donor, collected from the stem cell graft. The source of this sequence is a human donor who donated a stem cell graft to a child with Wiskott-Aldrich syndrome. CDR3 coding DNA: TGTGCCAGTAGTGTACAACAGGGAGCCAACTATGGCTACACCTTC. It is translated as CASSVQQGANYGYTF. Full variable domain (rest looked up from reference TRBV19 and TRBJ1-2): DGGITQSPKYLFRKEGQNVTLSCEQNLNHDAMYWYRQDPGQGLRLIYYSQIVNDFQKGDIAEGYSVSREKKESFPLTVTSAQKNPTAFYLCASSVQQGANYGYTFGSGTRLTVV.